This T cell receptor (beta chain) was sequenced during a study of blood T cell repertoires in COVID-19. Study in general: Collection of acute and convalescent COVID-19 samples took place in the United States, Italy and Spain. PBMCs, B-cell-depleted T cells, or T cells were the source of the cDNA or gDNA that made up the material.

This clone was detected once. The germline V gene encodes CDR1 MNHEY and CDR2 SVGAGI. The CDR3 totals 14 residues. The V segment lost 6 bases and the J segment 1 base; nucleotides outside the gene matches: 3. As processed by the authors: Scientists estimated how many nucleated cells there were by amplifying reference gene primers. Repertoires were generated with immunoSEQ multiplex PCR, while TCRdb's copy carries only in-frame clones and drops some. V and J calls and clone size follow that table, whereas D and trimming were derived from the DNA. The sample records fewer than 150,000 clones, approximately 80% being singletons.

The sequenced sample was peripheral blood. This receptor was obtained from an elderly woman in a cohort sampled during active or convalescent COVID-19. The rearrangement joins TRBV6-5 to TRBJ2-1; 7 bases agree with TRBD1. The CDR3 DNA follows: TGTGCCAGCAGAAGGGACAGTTCCTACAATGAGCAGTTCTTC. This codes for CASRRDSSYNEQFF.